The 17 T cell receptor beta chains listed next were all sequenced from one sample in a study of blood T cell repertoires in COVID-19. Here immunoSEQ multiplex PCR was the method, and the copy in TCRdb shows in-frame clones only, minus some. The data hold 250,000 to 300,000 clones, with about 89% observed a single time. Sequencing was performed on PBMCs or T cells enriched from blood (not recorded which). These receptors were collected from a middle-aged man who had recovered from COVID-19.

The J gene is TRBJ1-4, the V gene TRBV7-9, with 9 positions matching TRBD1. After removal of 6 bases from V and 11 bases from J, the junction contained 7 bases not matched to a gene. This CDR3 is built from 13 residues. Per the germline V gene, CDR1 is SEHNR and CDR2 is FQNEAQ (reference sequence). The CDR3 DNA follows: TGTGCCAGCAGTTATAGGACAGGGGACAAACTGTTTTTT. Amino acid sequence: CASSYRTGDKLFF.

The gene calls are TRBV7-9 and TRBJ1-4, with 9 bases matching TRBD1. CDR3 size: 16 residues. Trimming cost V 5 bases and J 0 bases; bases outside gene matches: 4. CDR1 and CDR2 from the germline V gene are SEHNR and FQNEAQ (reference sequence). The CDR3 DNA reads as TGTGCCAGCAGCACCAGACAGGGGGCAACTAATGAAAAACTGTTTTTT. Residues: CASSTRQGATNEKLFF.

This chain connects TRBV12-3 or TRBV12-4 to TRBJ1-1; D is possibly TRBD1 (6 bases). This CDR3 is built from 12 residues. The germline V and J ends were trimmed by 7 bases and 7 bases, with 13 bases remaining between them. The CDR3 reads CASIRGAFEAFF. The CDR3, as DNA: TGTGCCAGCATCCGGGGGGCCTTTGAAGCTTTCTTT.

The chain links TRBV5-6 to TRBJ1-1; D call uncertain. The V gene's germline CDR1 is SGHDT and CDR2 YYEEEE. Trimming shortened V by 2 bases and J by 0 bases, and 14 bases separated the two germline ends. This CDR3 is built from 16 residues. The CDR3 loop is CASSFRGRWLNTEAFF. CDR3 nucleotides: TGTGCCAGCAGCTTTCGCGGGAGGTGGCTGAACACTGAAGCTTTCTTT.

This clone was seen just once. This chain connects TRBV2 to TRBJ1-6, with 7 bases matching TRBD1. J gave up 4 bases and V 2 bases, and 5 bases lay outside the gene matches. The CDR3 sequence is 16 residues long. In germline, CDR1 is SNHLY, CDR2 FYNNEI. As DNA, the CDR3 is TGTGCCAGCAGTGAACGACAGGGCCATTATAATTCACCCCTCCACTTT. Translation: CASSERQGHYNSPLHF.

The rearrangement uses TRBV7-2 and TRBJ2-2; 8 bases are a match to TRBD1. The CDR3 spans 16 residues. CDR1 SGHTA and CDR2 FQGNSA come from the germline V gene. The V gene end was trimmed by 5 bases and the J gene end by 5 bases; junction bases not matched to a gene: 10. CDR3 nucleotides: TGTGCCAGCAGCCAAAGGTCAGGACAGGGAACCGGGGAGCTGTTTTTT. Amino acid sequence: CASSQRSGQGTGELFF.

J is TRBJ2-1 and V is TRBV28; D perhaps matches TRBD2 (5 bases). Per the germline V gene, CDR1 is MDHEN and CDR2 is SYDVKM. The CDR3 consists of 11 residues. With 6 bases removed from V and 12 bases from J, the gap between germline ends came to 12 bases. The CDR3 loop is CASSYTRGQFF. The DNA of the CDR3 is TGTGCCAGCAGCTATACCCGGGGGCAGTTCTTC.

The V gene is TRBV27, the J gene TRBJ2-7; TRBD1 matches 9 bases. The CDR3 sequence is 16 residues long. The V segment lost 4 bases and the J segment 5 bases; nucleotides outside the gene matches: 12. Germline-derived CDR1 and CDR2 are MNHEY and SMNVEV (reference sequence). The CDR3 here is CASSSIKGTGINEQYF. The CDR3 DNA follows: TGTGCCAGCAGTTCTATCAAAGGGACAGGGATCAACGAGCAGTACTTC.

This clone has a handful of counts. This chain uses TRBV2 with TRBJ2-1; 7 bases line up with TRBD2. Germline-derived CDR1 and CDR2 are SNHLY and FYNNEI. CDR3 size: 15 residues. The ends lost 8 bases at V and 4 bases at J; junction bases unmatched: 11. CDR3 loop: CASPAVTGGYNEQFF. The CDR3 region has the DNA TGTGCCAGCCCCGCCGTAACCGGGGGGTACAATGAGCAGTTCTTC.

This chain connects TRBV19 to TRBJ2-3; 10 bases agree with TRBD1. The length of the CDR3 is 15 residues. The germline CDR1 and CDR2 sequences are LNHDA and SQIVND (reference sequence). Trimming cost V 6 bases and J 1 base; bases outside gene matches: 4. The CDR3 region is CASSMTGGGTDTQYF. The CDR3 DNA follows: TGTGCCAGTAGCATGACAGGGGGCGGCACAGATACGCAGTATTTT.

For the CDR3, the DNA is TGTGCCAGCAGAGAACAGGGCCGGCGGGAGCTGTTTTTT. This translates into CASREQGRRELFF. The rearrangement joins TRBV6-4 to TRBJ2-2; D may be TRBD1 (6 bases). V was clipped by 6 bases and J by 9 bases, with 14 bases between them. The CDR3 has 13 amino acids. Germline V gene sequence: CDR1 MRHNA, CDR2 SNTAGT.

This rearrangement joins TRBV16 to TRBJ2-5, with 8 bases identical to TRBD1. There are 16 residues in the CDR3. Trimming cost V 2 bases and J 5 bases; bases outside gene matches: 10. Germline loops: CDR1 KGHSY, CDR2 FQNENV. The CDR3 DNA is TGTGCCAGCAGCCAAGCCCCCCAGGGGGCTGTTGAGACCCAGTACTTC. Its translation is CASSQAPQGAVETQYF.

The rearrangement links TRBV6-2 or TRBV6-3 to TRBJ2-1, with 14 bases identical to TRBD2. The CDR3 sequence is 21 residues long. V trimming: 5 bases; J trimming: 9 bases; junction bases outside the gene matches: 24. Germline CDR1 and CDR2: MNHEY and SVGEGT. The chain's CDR3 is CASSKKGLAGVGSIRGGEQFF. The CDR3 DNA is TGTGCCAGCAGTAAAAAGGGACTAGCGGGAGTAGGTTCAATAAGGGGCGGTGAGCAGTTCTTC.

The chain joins TRBV7-9 to TRBJ1-5; no firm D call. CDR3 length equals 12 residues. The V gene's germline CDR1 is SEHNR and CDR2 FQNEAQ (reference sequence). The germline V and J ends were trimmed by 1 base and 7 bases, with 5 bases remaining between them. DNA of the CDR3: TGTGCCAGCAGCTTAGGAGAACAGCCCCAGCATTTT. Protein: CASSLGEQPQHF.

About this clone: Different DNA sequences within this sample yield the same CDR3. The rearrangement uses TRBV30 and TRBJ1-3, with D uncertain. V was trimmed by 0 bases and J by 3 bases, leaving 6 bases between them. The CDR3 is 13 amino acids. The germline V gene has CDR1 GTSNPN and CDR2 SVGIG (reference sequence). The CDR3 coding sequence is TGTGCCTGGAGTGTTAATAGTGGAAACACCATATATTTT. Amino acids: CAWSVNSGNTIYF.

The chain employs TRBV5-1 and TRBJ2-7; D perhaps matches TRBD1 (6 bases). Looked up from germline, CDR1 is SGHRS and CDR2 is YFSETQ. The ends were cut back, 1 base at V and 1 base at J, with 18 bases in the middle. This CDR3 comprises 17 residues. Here the CDR3 reads CASSLQPGASSSYEQYF. As DNA, the CDR3 is TGCGCCAGCAGCTTGCAGCCAGGGGCGAGCTCATCCTACGAGCAGTACTTC.

The rearrangement uses TRBV6-5 and TRBJ1-4, with 8 nucleotides matching TRBD1. V shed 7 bases and J 7 bases; nucleotides not matched to a gene: 8. CDR1 MNHEY and CDR2 SVGAGI come from the germline V gene. The length of the CDR3 is 14 residues. The CDR3 bases are TGTGCCAGCAAACTGACAGGGGCGGGTGAAAAACTGTTTTTT. Translating it yields CASKLTGAGEKLFF.